This is a list of T cell receptor beta chains from one sample in a study of cytotoxic CD8 clonotypes in ibrutinib-treated CLL. Sequencing was performed with immunoSEQ multiplex PCR; in TCRdb, only in-frame clones are kept and a portion is missing. The sample contains about 160,000 clones, 84% of which appear only once. The sequencing here drew on PBMCs, taken after 24 months of ibrutinib treatment. The receptor set was obtained from a human donor with chronic lymphocytic leukemia. Each CDR3 is given without its conserved first and last residue.

v_gene	j_gene	CDR3aa
TRBV7-2	TRBJ2-5	ASSLGPSRGETQY
TRBV6-1	TRBJ1-2	ASHSDRRSGYT
TRBV30	TRBJ2-1	AWQTSGRNKRNEQF
TRBV10-1	TRBJ1-2	ASSASGTLEGGYT
TRBV4-2	TRBJ1-2	ASSQEGQGGYGYT
TRBV28	TRBJ1-5	ASTARRLPQH
TRBV5-5	TRBJ2-7	ASSQGQGVPEQY
TRBV28	TRBJ2-3	ATHPGQYSTDTQY
TRBV14	TRBJ2-5	ASSQNSQETQY
TRBV27	TRBJ1-1	ASSLLTGQGGTEAF
TRBV7-3	TRBJ2-3	ASSLGTSGSNTQY
TRBV6-1	TRBJ1-5	ASRGAGNQPQH
TRBV2	TRBJ2-7	ASMDRFRFYEQY
TRBV30	TRBJ1-1	AWIKPGVSNTEAF
TRBV5-1	TRBJ1-1	ASSFYRRPGDTEAF
TRBV4-2	TRBJ2-5	ASSQASGGMQTQY
TRBV11-2	TRBJ1-2	ASSVYQGFSGYT
TRBV20-1	TRBJ2-7	SARSSYEQY
TRBV5-6	TRBJ2-3	ASSTDTGTSRDTQY
TRBV27	TRBJ2-6	ASSSIRGPLSGANVLT
TRBV5-1	TRBJ2-3	ASSSGQGTDTQY
TRBV28	TRBJ2-7	ASSSPLTSGISYEQY
TRBV5-6	TRBJ2-7	ASSTGPLSEQY
TRBV11-2	TRBJ2-7	ASSLGRARAYEQY
TRBV30	TRBJ1-3	AWSGDGGSGNTIY
TRBV12-2	TRBJ2-7	ASRLALALEGVNEQY
TRBV30	TRBJ2-1	AWSVGLEQF
TRBV4-2	TRBJ2-7	ASSQDQTSGAYEQY
TRBV2	TRBJ2-7	ASSGQRGTYEQY
TRBV19	TRBJ2-3	ASSTHRGGGTDTQY
TRBV19	TRBJ2-1	ASSRQGADNEQF
TRBV2	TRBJ1-1	ATTPDRVSTEAF
TRBV7-3	TRBJ2-5	ASSFGIQETQY
TRBV2	TRBJ2-7	ASSGEGLYEQY
TRBV2	TRBJ1-5	ASRATGLGNQPQH
TRBV5-4	TRBJ2-7	ASSAPGLASEQY
TRBV25-1	TRBJ1-2	ASSGDRAYGYT
TRBV25-1	TRBJ1-4	ASSAGSRLF
TRBV4-3	TRBJ2-7	ASSQVYASSYEQY
TRBV12-5	TRBJ1-1	ASAGQGPEAF
TRBV7-6	TRBJ1-3	ASSPGNSPSSGNTIY
TRBV30	TRBJ1-1	AWSVYRTNFEAF
TRBV28	TRBJ2-7	ASSLPGGDYEQY
TRBV9	TRBJ1-6	ASSPRYSPLH
TRBV5-4	TRBJ2-3	ASRPPGLTSSTDTQY
TRBV10-1	TRBJ2-1	ASSEMYEQF
TRBV7-9	TRBJ2-5	ASSLKGAGETQY
TRBV18	TRBJ2-1	ASSTSSGGPILLGEQF
TRBV7-9	TRBJ2-1	ASLGGLAVYNEQF
TRBV5-6	TRBJ2-7	ASSFLRSTGRGYEQY
TRBV5-6	TRBJ1-3	ASSLRGSSGNTIY
TRBV7-6	TRBJ2-1	ASSLVGGSRNNEQF
TRBV9	TRBJ2-1	ASSVGGGSHEQF
TRBV4-1	TRBJ2-5	ASSRWTERGLETQY